The present TCR beta chain was sequenced within a study of response to subunit inactivated influenza vaccine. Germline values: CDR1 LGHNA, CDR2 YSLEER. The CDR3 has 18 residues. The J segment lost 0 bases and the V segment lost 3 bases, leaving 11 bases of the junction unmatched. TCRdb analysed the RT-PCR reads with MiXCR anew, one entry per CDR3 protein. The sample has a few hundred thousand distinct CDR3 sequences; roughly 11% are singletons. The chain couples TRBV4-3 to TRBJ2-3, with 8 bases that match TRBD2. The source material was PBMCs from blood, sampled roughly 6 weeks after vaccination. The source of this sequence is a man in his forties or fifties who received an inactivated influenza vaccine. CDR3 bases: TGCGCCAGCAGCCAGGCGACCTCTAGCGGGTCTAGCACAGATACGCAGTATTTT. This sequence encodes CASSQATSSGSSTDTQYF.